This entry features one T cell receptor beta chain sequence. This sample was taken from a study of blood T cell repertoires in COVID-19. About the research overall: Some COVID-19 samples were acute and others convalescent; all came from the United States, Italy and Spain.

CDR1 and CDR2 from the germline V gene are SGHRS and YFSETQ. This CDR3 spans 14 amino acids. Trimming stripped 3 bases from V and 1 base from J, with 10 bases between. TCRdb's copy holds only in-frame clones and misses some; the assay was immunoSEQ multiplex PCR. The data contain around 110,000 clones, 86% of them singletons. The sample taken for sequencing was peripheral blood. This clonotype was obtained from a man aged 35 to 55 with acute or convalescent COVID-19. The gene calls are TRBV5-1 and TRBJ1-1; D uncertain. The CDR3 protein is CASSWEGRNTEAFF. DNA for the CDR3: TGCGCCAGCAGCTGGGAGGGAAGGAACACTGAAGCTTTCTTT.